The T cell receptor (beta chain) under discussion was sequenced for a study of blood T cell repertoires in COVID-19. Study in general: Acute and convalescent COVID-19 specimens originated in the United States, Italy and Spain.

The assay was immunoSEQ multiplex PCR, and TCRdb's table has in-frame clones only and misses some. The profile shows hundreds of thousands of clones, approximately 78% of them singletons. The sample was PBMCs or T cells enriched from blood (not recorded which). This clonotype originated in a man aged 35 to 55 who had been exposed to COVID-19.

As DNA, the CDR3 is TGTGCCAGCAGCTTAATCTGGGGAGAAAGTTCACCCCTCCACTTT. Protein: CASSLIWGESSPLHF. The rearrangement joins TRBV11-2 to TRBJ1-6; no clear D. There are 15 residues in the CDR3. The germline CDR1 and CDR2 sequences are SGHAT and FQNNGV. The V end was cut by 2 bases, the J end by 9 bases, with 14 bases between.